The 7 T cell receptor beta chains below were found in one sample sequenced in a study of blood T cell repertoires in COVID-19. Clones were sequenced by immunoSEQ multiplex PCR, and TCRdb holds only the in-frame ones, with some missing. The table has 65,000 to 75,000 clones, 80% to 90% seen once. Sequencing input: peripheral blood. These receptors were taken from a woman aged 45 to 65 with active COVID-19.

V usage is TRBV28 and J usage is TRBJ2-4; TRBD1 agrees at 10 bases. The length of the CDR3 is 16 residues. V was clipped by 5 bases and J by 6 bases; unmatched bases: 10. Germline-derived CDR1 and CDR2 are MDHEN and SYDVKM. As DNA, the CDR3 is TGTGCCAGCAGTCTCCCAAAGACAGGGGGCACAAACATTCAGTACTTC. It yields the protein CASSLPKTGGTNIQYF.

Here the CDR3 DNA reads TGTGCCAGCAGTTTAGCGGGAGGTTTCGATGAGCAGTTCTTC. It codes for CASSLAGGFDEQFF. The chain is built from TRBV27 and TRBJ2-1, with 8 bases identical to TRBD2. Trimming at V came to 2 bases and at J to 8 bases, leaving 5 bases not matched to a gene. The V gene's germline CDR1 is MNHEY and CDR2 SMNVEV (reference sequence). The CDR3 length is 14 residues.

This sequence joins TRBV6-6 and TRBJ1-1; 8 nucleotides match TRBD1. The CDR3 consists of 15 residues. V shed 2 bases and J 1 base; nucleotides not matched to a gene: 3. Germline-derived CDR1 and CDR2 are MNHNY and SVGAGI (reference sequence). CDR3 protein: CASSYIGQGNTEAFF. For the CDR3, the DNA is TGTGCCAGCAGTTACATCGGACAGGGGAACACTGAAGCTTTCTTT.

V is TRBV5-5 and J is TRBJ2-7; TRBD2 matches at 10 bases. This CDR3 is built from 17 residues. The trim removed 10 bases at V and 5 bases at J, leaving 21 bases unmatched. Germline values: CDR1 SGHKS, CDR2 YYEKEE (reference sequence). Written as DNA, the CDR3 is TGTGCCTTTAGGGAGAGCGGGAGGGGCACTTCCTTGGACGAGCAGTACTTC. Translating it yields CAFRESGRGTSLDEQYF. The full variable domain, completed using reference TRBV5-5 and TRBJ2-7, is DAGVTQSPTHLIKTRGQQVTLRCSPISGHKSVSWYQQVLGQGPQFIFQYYEKEERGRGNFPDRFSARQFPNYSSELNVNALLLGDSALYLCAFRESGRGTSLDEQYFGPGTRLTVT.

The rearrangement uses TRBV3-1 (or the pseudogene TRBV3-2) and TRBJ1-2; a possible D gene is TRBD1 (6 bases). Germline CDR1 reads LGHDT; CDR2 reads YNNKEL (reference sequence). V lost 0 bases and J lost 4, with 15 bases in between. CDR3 length: 16 residues. CDR3 in amino acids: CASSQEGGGLAYGYTF. The CDR3 coding sequence is TGTGCCAGCAGCCAAGAAGGGGGGGGCCTCGCCTATGGCTACACCTTC.

This clone was seen only a few times. This chain links TRBV19 with TRBJ2-3; TRBD1 agrees at 8 bases. After removal of 4 bases from V and 5 bases from J, the junction contained 8 bases not matched to a gene. Germline-derived CDR1 and CDR2 are LNHDA and SQIVND (reference sequence). There are 15 residues in the CDR3. The CDR3, as DNA: TGTGCCAGTAGTAGGGGACAGGCCAACATAGATACGCAGTATTTT. Translating it yields CASSRGQANIDTQYF. Variable domain in full (rest from reference TRBV19 and TRBJ2-3): DGGITQSPKYLFRKEGQNVTLSCEQNLNHDAMYWYRQDPGQGLRLIYYSQIVNDFQKGDIAEGYSVSREKKESFPLTVTSAQKNPTAFYLCASSRGQANIDTQYFGPGTRLTVL.

The rearrangement joins TRBV7-3 to TRBJ2-3; 9 bases match TRBD2. CDR1 is SGHTA and CDR2 is FQGTGA in the germline V gene. V shed 1 base and J 1 base; nucleotides not matched to a gene: 3. The CDR3 covers 16 residues. The CDR3 coding sequence is TGTGCCAGCAGCTTAAGGCCTAGCGGGGGCACAGATACGCAGTATTTT. The encoded protein is CASSLRPSGGTDTQYF.